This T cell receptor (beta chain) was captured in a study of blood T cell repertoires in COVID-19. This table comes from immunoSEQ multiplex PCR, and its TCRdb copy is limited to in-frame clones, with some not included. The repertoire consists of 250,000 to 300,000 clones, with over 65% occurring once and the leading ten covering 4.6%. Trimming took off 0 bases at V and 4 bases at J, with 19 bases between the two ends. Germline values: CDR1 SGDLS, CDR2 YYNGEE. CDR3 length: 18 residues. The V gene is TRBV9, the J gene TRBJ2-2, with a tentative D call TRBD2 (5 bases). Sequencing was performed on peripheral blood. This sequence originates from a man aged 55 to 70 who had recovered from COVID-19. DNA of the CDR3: TGTGCCAGCAGCGTAGGAGGTTGGGGTTTTGGGAGCACCGGGGAGCTGTTTTTT. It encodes CASSVGGWGFGSTGELFF.